The present entry profiles one TCR beta chain with its context. The antigen is unknown. The data are from a study of T-cell memory formation after mild COVID-19. Study information: Largely donor-specific sequence clusters came from two donors. Study-wide findings and caveats: Shrinking CD4+ clones resided mostly in CM and EM, and CD8+ ones in EMRA.

The 5'RACE method, run with constant-segment primers, produced TCR alpha and TCR beta cDNA libraries (carrying sample barcodes and UMIs). TCRdb redid the calling of the 5' RACE reads with MiXCR, one entry per CDR3 protein. The sample yields 110,000 or so distinct CDR3 sequences, about a fifth seen once. The sequence was obtained from a man aged 18 to 29 who had mild COVID-19 (a few samples of this study predate the infection). Cell type and time point are not known. Input material: PBMCs or a T cell subset sorted from them (not recorded which).

The CDR3 spells CSVRSSSYEQYF. CDR3 in DNA: TGCAGCGTTCGAAGCAGCTCCTACGAGCAGTACTTC. J is TRBJ2-7 and V is TRBV29-1; no reliable D call. From germline, CDR1 is SQVTM and CDR2 ANQGSEA. Trimming shortened V by 5 bases and J by 0 bases, and 8 bases separated the two germline ends. The CDR3 extends over 12 amino acids.